A selection of T cell receptor beta chains follows, all from one sample in a study of T-cell memory formation after mild COVID-19. TCRdb recomputed calls from the 5' RACE reads with MiXCR, one row per CDR3 protein. This sample has hundreds of thousands of distinct CDR3 sequences, with roughly 16% found just once. The sequencing sample was made of PBMCs or a T cell subset sorted from them (not recorded which). These receptor sequences come from a man between 18 and 35 years old who had mild COVID-19 (a few samples of this study predate the infection). Cell type and time point are not known. Each CDR3 is given with its conserved first and last residue. Fields, in order: V gene, J gene, D gene, clone size, CDR3 protein, CDR3 DNA. D genes are given only for firm matches. The size of a clone is reported for some rows only, either as once, few or many, or as a class for expanded clones.

TRBV20-1,TRBJ2-3,TRBD2,NA,CSARAGGVTDTQYF,TGCAGTGCTAGAGCCGGGGGGGTCACAGATACGCAGTATTTT
TRBV7-2,TRBJ1-5,NA,NA,CASSLGPTRVNQPQHF,TGTGCCAGCAGCTTGGGTCCGACGCGAGTCAATCAGCCCCAGCATTTT
TRBV6-5,TRBJ1-6,NA,many,CASSPGYNSPLHF,TGTGCCAGCAGCCCTGGGTATAATTCACCCCTCCACTTT
TRBV7-2,TRBJ1-1,TRBD1,few,CASSFRTGNTEAFF,TGTGCCAGCAGCTTCCGGACAGGGAACACTGAAGCTTTCTTT
TRBV4-3,TRBJ1-5,NA,few,CASSQDRHVQPQHF,TGCGCCAGCAGCCAAGACCGCCACGTACAGCCCCAGCATTTT
TRBV6-5,TRBJ1-6,NA,few,CASWGVASPLHF,TGTGCCAGCTGGGGGGTCGCTTCACCCCTCCACTTT
TRBV4-2,TRBJ1-4,TRBD1,NA,CASSHLDRGNEKLFF,TGTGCCAGCAGCCACCTTGACAGGGGGAATGAAAAACTGTTTTTT
TRBV10-3,TRBJ2-1,TRBD1,many,CAISEPRDRANEQFF,TGTGCCATCAGTGAACCCCGGGACAGGGCCAATGAGCAGTTCTTC
TRBV5-5,TRBJ1-2,TRBD1,few,CASSPSRGRNYGYTF,TGTGCCAGCAGCCCCAGCAGGGGGCGAAACTATGGCTACACCTTC
TRBV5-6,TRBJ1-1,TRBD1,NA,CASSYRTGGYTEAFF,TGTGCCAGCAGCTACCGGACAGGGGGATACACTGAAGCTTTCTTT
TRBV29-1,TRBJ2-2,NA,NA,CSVRGDTGELFF,TGCAGCGTCAGAGGGGACACCGGGGAGCTGTTTTTT
TRBV6-2/TRBV6-3,TRBJ2-7,TRBD2,many,CASRREAPYEQYF,TGTGCCAGCAGACGGGAGGCCCCCTACGAGCAGTACTTC
TRBV7-2,TRBJ2-3,NA,few,CASSLGVLGEVDTQYF,TGTGCCAGCAGCTTAGGAGTACTCGGGGAGGTAGATACGCAGTATTTT
TRBV29-1,TRBJ2-5,TRBD2,few,CSVDRRGNQETQYF,TGCAGCGTTGATAGGCGGGGGAACCAAGAGACCCAGTACTTC
TRBV6-2/TRBV6-3,TRBJ2-7,TRBD2,few,CASSYGLAASSYEQYF,TGTGCCAGCAGTTACGGGCTAGCGGCTAGCTCCTACGAGCAGTACTTC
TRBV4-2,TRBJ2-3,TRBD2,few,CASSRTSGSTDTQYF,TGTGCCAGCAGCCGGACTAGCGGTAGCACAGATACGCAGTATTTT
TRBV28,TRBJ1-2,NA,few,CASSLGQYGYTF,TGTGCCAGCAGCCTAGGACAGTATGGCTACACCTTC
TRBV4-2,TRBJ1-1,NA,few,CASSERGGTEAFF,TGTGCCAGCAGCGAACGAGGGGGGACTGAAGCTTTCTTT
TRBV12-3/TRBV12-4,TRBJ2-5,NA,NA,CASSLAEGRETQYF,TGTGCCAGCAGTTTAGCTGAGGGGCGAGAGACCCAGTACTTC
TRBV7-9,TRBJ2-2,NA,few,CASSLARAGELFF,TGTGCCAGCAGCTTAGCCAGGGCCGGGGAGCTGTTTTTT
TRBV2,TRBJ2-1,TRBD2,NA,CASNYPSGGNNEQFF,TGTGCCAGCAACTACCCTAGCGGGGGGAACAATGAGCAGTTCTTC
TRBV7-2,TRBJ2-2,TRBD2,few,CASSLGPLLAGNTGELFF,TGTGCCAGCAGCTTAGGTCCCTTACTAGCGGGGAACACCGGGGAGCTGTTTTTT
TRBV11-2,TRBJ1-6,TRBD1,few,CASSLQQQGRGRGSPLHF,TGTGCCAGCAGCTTACAGCAGCAGGGTAGGGGGCGCGGTTCACCCCTCCACTTT
TRBV10-3,TRBJ1-1,NA,few,CAIRDNMDTEAFF,TGTGCCATCAGAGACAACATGGACACTGAAGCTTTCTTT
TRBV19,TRBJ2-3,TRBD2,NA,CASSRRTSGHTDTQYF,TGTGCCAGTAGTAGAAGGACTAGCGGCCACACAGATACGCAGTATTTT